This T cell receptor (beta chain) emerged from a study of T cells in Graves' hyperthyroidism and ophthalmopathy. The study, taken as a whole, reports: Stable hyperthyroidism was separated from ophthalmopathy by a model based on 13 V-J features. Most thyroid-expanded clonotypes above 0.001 were also found in blood. Ophthalmopathy was identified by the model a median roughly 6.5 months ahead of onset.

Uncontrolled infection, other autoimmune disease, pregnancy or lactation led to exclusion. About this clonotype itself: Antigen unknown. An end of the junction does not agree with germline; a read error may underlie this.

It was RNA transcripts that yielded the amplified TCR beta CDR3 regions. TCR CDR3 underwent first-round RT-PCR with the HTBI primer set. TCRdb re-analysed the multiplex PCR reads in MiXCR, keeping a single row per CDR3 protein. The profile shows about 700,000 distinct CDR3 sequences, 45% of them singletons. The sequencing input was peripheral blood or thyroid tissue (not recorded which). The sequence derives from an adult man with Graves' disease, either hyperthyroidism or ophthalmopathy (not recorded which).

CDR3 sequence (DNA): TGTGCCAGCAGCGTCCCGGGACAGGGGGTCGACTACGAGCAGTACTTC. Translated: CASSVPGQGVDYEQYF. The genes are TRBV5-1 and TRBJ2-7; 11 positions match TRBD1. CDR3 length: 16 residues. Germline values: CDR1 SGHRS, CDR2 YFSETQ.